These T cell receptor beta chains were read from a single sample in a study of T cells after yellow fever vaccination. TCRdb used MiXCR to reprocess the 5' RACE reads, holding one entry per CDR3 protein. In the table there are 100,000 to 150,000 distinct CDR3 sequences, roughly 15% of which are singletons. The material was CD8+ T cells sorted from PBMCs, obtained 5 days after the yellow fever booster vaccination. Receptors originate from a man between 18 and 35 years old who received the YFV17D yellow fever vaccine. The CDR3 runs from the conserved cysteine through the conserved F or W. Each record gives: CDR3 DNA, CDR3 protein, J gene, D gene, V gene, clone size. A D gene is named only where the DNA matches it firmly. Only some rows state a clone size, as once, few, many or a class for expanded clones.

TGCGCCAGCAGCTCCGCCTCAAGAGGGCCCTCTATCAATGAGCAGTTCTTC | CASSSASRGPSINEQFF | TRBJ2-1 | - | TRBV5-1 | few
TGTGCCAGCAGTTCAACGGGACTAGCGTACCAAGAGACCCAGTACTTC | CASSSTGLAYQETQYF | TRBJ2-5 | TRBD2 | TRBV27 | few
TGTGCCAGCAGCTTCGTCACACAGGGTTACCTCCACTTT | CASSFVTQGYLHF | TRBJ1-6 | - | TRBV7-9 | few
TGTGCCAGCAGCCAAGAGGTAGGGCGGTACGAGCAGTACTTC | CASSQEVGRYEQYF | TRBJ2-7 | - | TRBV4-2 | few
TGTGCCAGCAGTGAACGAGGGGCATCCTACGAGCAGTACTTC | CASSERGASYEQYF | TRBJ2-7 | - | TRBV6-1 | -
TGTGCCAGCAGCTTTCCACAGGGGTTAGAGACCCAGTACTTC | CASSFPQGLETQYF | TRBJ2-5 | TRBD1 | TRBV7-9 | -
TGTGCCAGCAGCTCTCCGGGGAACTATGGCTACACCTTC | CASSSPGNYGYTF | TRBJ1-2 | - | TRBV7-9 | -
TGCGCCAGCAGCCCGACGATACTGACAGAGTATTCACCCCTCCACTTT | CASSPTILTEYSPLHF | TRBJ1-6 | - | TRBV4-1 | -
TGTGCCAGCAGCCGGAGAACACGGGACAGGGGAGGAGAAGAGACCCAGTACTTC | CASSRRTRDRGGEETQYF | TRBJ2-5 | TRBD1 | TRBV7-8 | -
TGTGCCAGCAGCCCACCTTTAGGTTCCACTGAAGCTTTCTTT | CASSPPLGSTEAFF | TRBJ1-1 | - | TRBV11-2 | few
TGTGCCAGCAGCTTACGCTCCTACGAGCAGTACTTC | CASSLRSYEQYF | TRBJ2-7 | - | TRBV7-9 | -
TGTGCCAGCAGCTTCGGCCTTCTACCCTACGAGCAGTACTTC | CASSFGLLPYEQYF | TRBJ2-7 | - | TRBV7-6 | few
TGCAGTGCCCGGCCAGGGTGGGACGGCTACACCTTC | CSARPGWDGYTF | TRBJ1-2 | - | TRBV20-1 | few
TGTGCCAGCAGTTACCTTCACTACGAGCAGTACTTC | CASSYLHYEQYF | TRBJ2-7 | - | TRBV6-6 | few
TGTGCCAGTAGTATAGCACAGGCGAACACCGGGGAGCTGTTTTTT | CASSIAQANTGELFF | TRBJ2-2 | - | TRBV19 | -
TGCAGCGTTGTCGGGACTAGCGGGTACACAGATACGCACTATTTT | CSVVGTSGYTDTHYF | TRBJ2-3 | TRBD2 | TRBV29-1 | -
TGCGCCAGCAGCCCTGGCAGCGGGCTGAGCTCCTACAATGAGCAGTTCTTC | CASSPGSGLSSYNEQFF | TRBJ2-1 | - | TRBV4-3 | few
TGCAGCGTTGAGGAAGAGCCCAATGAAAAACTGTTTTTT | CSVEEEPNEKLFF | TRBJ1-4 | - | TRBV29-1 | -
TGTGCCAGCAGCCAAGGGACTTATGGCGGCTACACCTTC | CASSQGTYGGYTF | TRBJ1-2 | - | TRBV14 | -
TGTGCCAGCAGCTCAACCCGATTGGGGCCCCGAGAGACCCAGTACTTC | CASSSTRLGPRETQYF | TRBJ2-5 | - | TRBV11-2 | -
TGTGCCAGCAGCCCGGCGGGGGTGGAGACCCAGTACTTC | CASSPAGVETQYF | TRBJ2-5 | TRBD2 | TRBV7-9 | few
TGTGCCAGCAGTCGGCAGGGGCCAGGGGAAGAGACCCAGTACTTC | CASSRQGPGEETQYF | TRBJ2-5 | - | TRBV12-3/TRBV12-4 | -
TGTGCCAGCAGCGTAGTGACAGGGGGTATGAATACGCAGTATTTT | CASSVVTGGMNTQYF | TRBJ2-3 | TRBD1 | TRBV9 | few
TGTGCCAGCAGCTTAGGGGACAGGGAGGTCTTC | CASSLGDREVF | TRBJ2-1 | TRBD1 | TRBV13 | few
TGTGCCAGCAGTTTCAAAGGTGCGGGGGGGGCTAATCAGCCCCAGCATTTT | CASSFKGAGGANQPQHF | TRBJ1-5 | - | TRBV12-3/TRBV12-4 | -
TGTGCCAGCAGCAAAGGGAAGGACAGGAGCCAAAAAAACATTCAGTACTTC | CASSKGKDRSQKNIQYF | TRBJ2-4 | - | TRBV21-1 | -
TGCAGCGTTGGGACAGGCCGCTTAGAGCAGTACTTC | CSVGTGRLEQYF | TRBJ2-7 | TRBD1 | TRBV29-1 | -
TGTGCCAGCAGCGCGGGGGGGGGCACTGAAGCTTTCTTT | CASSAGGGTEAFF | TRBJ1-1 | - | TRBV7-3 | -
TGTGCCAGCAGCTTATCCACCTACGAGCAGTACTTC | CASSLSTYEQYF | TRBJ2-7 | - | TRBV7-8 | few
TGTGCCAGCAGTTACACACAGGGGTCTGGAAACACCATATATTTT | CASSYTQGSGNTIYF | TRBJ1-3 | TRBD1 | TRBV6-5 | -
TGTGCCAGCAGCTTGACCCCTGGGGCAAATCAGCCCCAGCATTTT | CASSLTPGANQPQHF | TRBJ1-5 | - | TRBV5-6 | -
TGCGCCAGCAGTGGGAGGGCGGACACCGGGGAGCTGTTTTTT | CASSGRADTGELFF | TRBJ2-2 | TRBD2 | TRBV4-3 | few
TGTGCCAGCAGCTATAACACCGGGGAGCTGTTTTTT | CASSYNTGELFF | TRBJ2-2 | - | TRBV7-2 | -
TGTGCCAGCAGTTTAATCGGGACCACAAGCGGAGAGACCCAGTACTTC | CASSLIGTTSGETQYF | TRBJ2-5 | - | TRBV27 | -
TGTGCCAGCAGTGATGGACTAGCGGGGGGGCCCTACGAGCAGTACTTC | CASSDGLAGGPYEQYF | TRBJ2-7 | TRBD2 | TRBV27 | -
TGTGCCAGCAGTTTAACGGGGCCACCTGGAAACACCATATATTTT | CASSLTGPPGNTIYF | TRBJ1-3 | - | TRBV12-3/TRBV12-4 | -
TGTGCCGGGGGGAGACCGGGGACGAATGAGCAGTTCTTC | CAGGRPGTNEQFF | TRBJ2-1 | - | TRBV6-5 | few
TGCGCCAGCAGCCCAGACAGTCCTGGGGCCAACGTCCTGACTTTC | CASSPDSPGANVLTF | TRBJ2-6 | - | TRBV5-1 | -
TGTGCCAGCAGCTCGCGACAGTTTGGCCGGGACACCATATATTTT | CASSSRQFGRDTIYF | TRBJ1-3 | - | TRBV7-8 | -
TGTGCCAGCAGTCGAGCATTCACAGATACGCAGTATTTT | CASSRAFTDTQYF | TRBJ2-3 | - | TRBV27 | -
TGTGCCAGCAGTACGGTAAAACAGGGTTCAGGAAAACTGTTTTTT | CASSTVKQGSGKLFF | TRBJ1-4 | - | TRBV12-3/TRBV12-4 | -
TGTGCCAGCAGCTTTACCGGGACAGGGGCCTACAATGAGCAGTTCTTC | CASSFTGTGAYNEQFF | TRBJ2-1 | TRBD1 | TRBV5-6 | once
TGCGCCAGCAGGGGCGACCCCGACGCGCAGTACTTC | CASRGDPDAQYF | TRBJ2-7 | - | TRBV5-1 | few
TGCGCCAGCAGCCGGACTGGGGCCAACGTCCTGACTTTC | CASSRTGANVLTF | TRBJ2-6 | - | TRBV4-1 | -
TGCGCCAGCAGCCAAGACATACCAGGCACTCAAGAGACCCAGTACTTC | CASSQDIPGTQETQYF | TRBJ2-5 | - | TRBV4-3 | -
TGCAGCGCCCAAACTAGCGGGGTTGACTACGAGCAGTACTTC | CSAQTSGVDYEQYF | TRBJ2-7 | TRBD2 | TRBV29-1 | few
TGTGCCAGCTCACTTACTTCAGGGGAATTGGACGAGCAGTACTTC | CASSLTSGELDEQYF | TRBJ2-7 | - | TRBV18 | few
TGTGCCAGCAGATCTAGCGCCTACACAGATACGCAGTATTTT | CASRSSAYTDTQYF | TRBJ2-3 | - | TRBV6-5 | few
TGTGCCAGCAGCTCCCTGGCGCCCAGCACAGATACGCAGTATTTT | CASSSLAPSTDTQYF | TRBJ2-3 | - | TRBV7-9 | few
TGTGCCAGCAGCCGGACTAGCGGATCTAGCACAGATACGCAGTATTTT | CASSRTSGSSTDTQYF | TRBJ2-3 | TRBD2 | TRBV7-9 | -
TGTGCCAGCAGTTACGGGGATAATGAGCAGTTCTTC | CASSYGDNEQFF | TRBJ2-1 | - | TRBV6-2/TRBV6-3 | few
TGTGCCAGCAGCACCGGCGAGGGCAGGGAGGGCCGTACGCAGTATTTT | CASSTGEGREGRTQYF | TRBJ2-3 | TRBD2 | TRBV7-9 | few
TGTGCCAGCAGCCAAGAGGGGGGACGGAGGATGACAGATACGCAGTATTTT | CASSQEGGRRMTDTQYF | TRBJ2-3 | - | TRBV14 | -
TGTGCCAGCAGCGCCCCGGGACACCCTCCTGCACGGGGCTTTAACACTGAAGCTTTCTTT | CASSAPGHPPARGFNTEAFF | TRBJ1-1 | - | TRBV7-9 | -
TGTGCCAGCAGTTACTCGAGTCTGGGGAACACCGGGGAGCTGTTTTTT | CASSYSSLGNTGELFF | TRBJ2-2 | - | TRBV6-5 | few